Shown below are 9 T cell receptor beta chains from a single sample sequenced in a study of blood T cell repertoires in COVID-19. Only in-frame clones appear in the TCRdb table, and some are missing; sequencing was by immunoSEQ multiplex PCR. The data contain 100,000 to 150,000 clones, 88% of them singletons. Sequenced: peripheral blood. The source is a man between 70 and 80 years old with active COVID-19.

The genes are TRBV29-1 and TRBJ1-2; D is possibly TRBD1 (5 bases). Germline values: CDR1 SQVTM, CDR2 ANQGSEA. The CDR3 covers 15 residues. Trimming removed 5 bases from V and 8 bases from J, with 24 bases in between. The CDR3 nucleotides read TGCAGCGTTTTCCTGAGCGGGGCCGGGGCGGGAGGCTACACCTTC. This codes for CSVFLSGAGAGGYTF.

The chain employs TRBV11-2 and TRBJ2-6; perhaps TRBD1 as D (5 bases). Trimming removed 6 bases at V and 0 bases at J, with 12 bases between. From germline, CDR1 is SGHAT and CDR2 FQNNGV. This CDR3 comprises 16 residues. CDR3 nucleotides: TGTGCCAGCAGTTGGCAGGGAAACTCTGGGGCCAACGTCCTGACTTTC. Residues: CASSWQGNSGANVLTF.

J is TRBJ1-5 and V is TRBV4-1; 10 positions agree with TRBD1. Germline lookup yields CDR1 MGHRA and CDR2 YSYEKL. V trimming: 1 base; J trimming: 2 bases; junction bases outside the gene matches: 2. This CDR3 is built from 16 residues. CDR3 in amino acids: CASSQGGTGGNQPQHF. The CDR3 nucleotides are TGCGCCAGCAGCCAAGGCGGGACAGGGGGCAATCAGCCCCAGCATTTT.

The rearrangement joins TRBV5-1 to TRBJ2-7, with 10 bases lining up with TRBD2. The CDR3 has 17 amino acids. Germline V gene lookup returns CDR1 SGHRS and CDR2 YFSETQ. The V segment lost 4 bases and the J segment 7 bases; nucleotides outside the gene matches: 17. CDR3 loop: CASSLPDAGLASWEQYF. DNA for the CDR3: TGCGCCAGCAGCCTACCTGATGCGGGACTAGCGTCTTGGGAGCAGTACTTC.

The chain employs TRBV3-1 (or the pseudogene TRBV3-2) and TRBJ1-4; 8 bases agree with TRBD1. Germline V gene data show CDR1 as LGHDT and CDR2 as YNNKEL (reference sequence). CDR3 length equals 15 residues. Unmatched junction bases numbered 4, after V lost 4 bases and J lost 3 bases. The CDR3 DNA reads TGTGCCAGCAGCCCCCAGGGGGCAGCTAATGAAAAACTGTTTTTT. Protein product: CASSPQGAANEKLFF.

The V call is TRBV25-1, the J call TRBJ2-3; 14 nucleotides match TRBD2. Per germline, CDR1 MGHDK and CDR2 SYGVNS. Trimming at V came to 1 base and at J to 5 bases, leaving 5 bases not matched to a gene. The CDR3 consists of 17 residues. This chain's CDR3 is CASSESGLAGEGDTQYF. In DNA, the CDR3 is TGTGCCAGCAGTGAATCGGGACTAGCGGGAGAGGGAGATACGCAGTATTTT.

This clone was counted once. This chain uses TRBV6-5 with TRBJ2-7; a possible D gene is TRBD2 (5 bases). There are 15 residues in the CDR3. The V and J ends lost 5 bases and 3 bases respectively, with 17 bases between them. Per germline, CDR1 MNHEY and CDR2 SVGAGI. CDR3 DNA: TGTGCCAGCAGTAATCCCGACGGGGTGTTCTACGAGCAGTACTTC. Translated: CASSNPDGVFYEQYF.

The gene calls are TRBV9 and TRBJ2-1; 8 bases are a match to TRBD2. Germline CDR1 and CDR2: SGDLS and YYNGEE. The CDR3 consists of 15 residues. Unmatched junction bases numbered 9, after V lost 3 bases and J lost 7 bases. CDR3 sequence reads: CASSEQASGPNEQFF. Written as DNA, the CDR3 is TGTGCCAGCAGCGAACAAGCTAGCGGGCCGAATGAGCAGTTCTTC.

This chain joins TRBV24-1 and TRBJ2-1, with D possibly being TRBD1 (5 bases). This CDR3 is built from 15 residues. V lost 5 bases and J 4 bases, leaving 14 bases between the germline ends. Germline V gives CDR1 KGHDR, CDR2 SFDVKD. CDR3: CATSAPGIFYNEQFF. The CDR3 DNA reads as TGTGCCACCAGTGCCCCAGGGATCTTTTACAATGAGCAGTTCTTC.